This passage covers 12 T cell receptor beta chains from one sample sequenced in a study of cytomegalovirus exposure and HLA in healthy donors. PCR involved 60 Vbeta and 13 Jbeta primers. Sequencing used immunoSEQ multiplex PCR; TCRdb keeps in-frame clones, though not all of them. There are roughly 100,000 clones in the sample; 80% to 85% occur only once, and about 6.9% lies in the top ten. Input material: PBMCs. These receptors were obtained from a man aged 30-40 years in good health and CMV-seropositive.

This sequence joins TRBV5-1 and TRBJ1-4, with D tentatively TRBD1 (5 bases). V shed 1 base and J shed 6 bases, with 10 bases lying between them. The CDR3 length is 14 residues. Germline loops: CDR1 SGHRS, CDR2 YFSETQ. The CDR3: CASSLWGEDEKLFF. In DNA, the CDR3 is TGCGCCAGCAGCTTGTGGGGGGAAGATGAAAAACTGTTTTTT.

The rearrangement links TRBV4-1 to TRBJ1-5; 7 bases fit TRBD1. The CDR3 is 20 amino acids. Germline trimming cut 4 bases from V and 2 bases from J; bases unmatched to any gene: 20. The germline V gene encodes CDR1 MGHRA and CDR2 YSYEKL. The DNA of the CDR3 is TGCGCCAGCAGCCGGAATAGTTACCGGACAGGCAGGGGGGGCAATCAGCCCCAGCATTTT. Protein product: CASSRNSYRTGRGGNQPQHF.

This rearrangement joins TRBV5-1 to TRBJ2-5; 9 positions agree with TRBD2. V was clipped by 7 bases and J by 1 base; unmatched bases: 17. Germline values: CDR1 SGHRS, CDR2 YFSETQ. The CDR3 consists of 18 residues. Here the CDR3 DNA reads TGCGCCAGCGGACCCGGGGTGGCAGCGGGGGGTACCCAAGAGACCCAGTACTTC. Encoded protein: CASGPGVAAGGTQETQYF.

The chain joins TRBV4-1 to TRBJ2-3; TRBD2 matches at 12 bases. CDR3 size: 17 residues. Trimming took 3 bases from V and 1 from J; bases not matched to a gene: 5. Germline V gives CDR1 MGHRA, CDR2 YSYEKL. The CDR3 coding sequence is TGCGCCAGCAGCCAGCTTAGACTAGCGGGAGGCACAGATACGCAGTATTTT. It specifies CASSQLRLAGGTDTQYF.

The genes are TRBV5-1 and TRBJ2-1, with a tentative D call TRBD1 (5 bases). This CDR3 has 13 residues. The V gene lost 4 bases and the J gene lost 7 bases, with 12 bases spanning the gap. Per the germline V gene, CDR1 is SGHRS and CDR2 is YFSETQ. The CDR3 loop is CASSLQTENEQFF. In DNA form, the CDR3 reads TGCGCCAGCAGCCTACAGACAGAGAATGAGCAGTTCTTC. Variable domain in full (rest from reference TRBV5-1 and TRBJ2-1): KAGVTQTPRYLIKTRGQQVTLSCSPISGHRSVSWYQQTPGQGLQFLFEYFSETQRNKGNFPGRFSGRQFSNSRSEMNVSTLELGDSALYLCASSLQTENEQFFGPGTRLTVL.

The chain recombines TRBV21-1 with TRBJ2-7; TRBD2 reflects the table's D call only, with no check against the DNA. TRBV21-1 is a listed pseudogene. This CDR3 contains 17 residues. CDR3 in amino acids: CASSKGGGDSGPYEQYF. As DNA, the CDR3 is TGTGCCAGCAGCAAAGGCGGGGGGGACAGCGGTCCCTACGAGCAGTACTTC.

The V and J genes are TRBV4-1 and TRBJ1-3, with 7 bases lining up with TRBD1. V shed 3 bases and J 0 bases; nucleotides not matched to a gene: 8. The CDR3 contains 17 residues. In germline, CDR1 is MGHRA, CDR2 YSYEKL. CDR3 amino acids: CASSHSGQAFSGNTIYF. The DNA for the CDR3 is TGCGCCAGCAGCCATTCCGGACAGGCTTTCTCTGGAAACACCATATATTTT.

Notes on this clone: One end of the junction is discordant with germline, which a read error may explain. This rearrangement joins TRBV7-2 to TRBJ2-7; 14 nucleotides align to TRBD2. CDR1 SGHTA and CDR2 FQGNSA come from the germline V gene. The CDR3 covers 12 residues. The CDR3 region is CASSPGLAGGTF. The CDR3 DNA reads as TGTGCCAGCAGCCCTGGACTAGCGGGGGGAACTTTC. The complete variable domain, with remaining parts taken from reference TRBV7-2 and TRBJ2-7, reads GAGVSQSPSNKVTEKGKDVELRCDPISGHTALYWYRQSLGQGLEFLIYFQGNSAPDKSGLPSDRFSAERTGGSVSTLTIQRTQQEDSAVYLCASSPGLAGGTFGPGTRLTVT.

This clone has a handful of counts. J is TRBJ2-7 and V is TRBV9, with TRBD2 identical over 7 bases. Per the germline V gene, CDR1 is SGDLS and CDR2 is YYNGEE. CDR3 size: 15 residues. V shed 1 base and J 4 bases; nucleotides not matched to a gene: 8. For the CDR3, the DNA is TGTGCCAGCAGCGTATTTTCGACTAGCAGTTACGAGCAGTACTTC. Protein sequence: CASSVFSTSSYEQYF.

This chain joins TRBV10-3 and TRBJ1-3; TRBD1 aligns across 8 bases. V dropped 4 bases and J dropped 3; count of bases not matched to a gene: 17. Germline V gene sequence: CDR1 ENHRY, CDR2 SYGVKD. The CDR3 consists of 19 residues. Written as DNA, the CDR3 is TGTGCCATCAGTGGAAATCCGGACAGGGCATCAGAGTTTGGAAACACCATATATTTT. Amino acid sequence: CAISGNPDRASEFGNTIYF.

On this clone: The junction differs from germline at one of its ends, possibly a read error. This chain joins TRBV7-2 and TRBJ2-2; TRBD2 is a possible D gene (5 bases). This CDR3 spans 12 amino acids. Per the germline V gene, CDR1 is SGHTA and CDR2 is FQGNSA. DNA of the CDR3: TGTGCCAGCAGCTTATTGGCCGGGGAGCTGCTTTTT. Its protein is CASSLLAGELLF.

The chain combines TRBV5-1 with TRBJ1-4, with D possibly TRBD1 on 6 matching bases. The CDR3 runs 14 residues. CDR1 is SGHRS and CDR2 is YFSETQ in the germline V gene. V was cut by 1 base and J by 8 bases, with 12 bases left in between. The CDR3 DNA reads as TGCGCCAGCAGCTTGTTACAGGGCTCGGAAAAACTGTTTTTT. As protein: CASSLLQGSEKLFF.